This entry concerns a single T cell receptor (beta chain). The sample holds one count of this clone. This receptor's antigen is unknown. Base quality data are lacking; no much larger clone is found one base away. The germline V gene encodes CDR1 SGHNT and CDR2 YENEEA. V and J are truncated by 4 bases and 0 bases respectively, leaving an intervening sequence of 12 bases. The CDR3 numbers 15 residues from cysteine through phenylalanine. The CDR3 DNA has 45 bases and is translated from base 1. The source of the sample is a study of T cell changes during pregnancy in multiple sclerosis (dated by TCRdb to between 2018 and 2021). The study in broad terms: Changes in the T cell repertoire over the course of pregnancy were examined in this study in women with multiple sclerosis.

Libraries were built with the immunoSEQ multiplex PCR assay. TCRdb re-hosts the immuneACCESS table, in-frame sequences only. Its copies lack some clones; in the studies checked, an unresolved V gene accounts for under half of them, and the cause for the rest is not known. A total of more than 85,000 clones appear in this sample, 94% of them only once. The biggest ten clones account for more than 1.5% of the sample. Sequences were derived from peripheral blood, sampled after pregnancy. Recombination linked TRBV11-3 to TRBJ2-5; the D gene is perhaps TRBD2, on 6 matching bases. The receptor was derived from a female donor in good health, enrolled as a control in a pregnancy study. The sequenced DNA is TGTGCCAGCAGCTCGGGGGACGGCAACCAAGAGACCCAGTACTTC. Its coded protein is CASSSGDGNQETQYF.